This T cell receptor beta chain comes out of a study of blood T cell repertoires in COVID-19. CDR1 is SNHLY and CDR2 is FYNNEI in the germline V gene. This CDR3 comprises 11 residues. Between the trimmed V and J ends, which lost 4 bases and 3 bases, there was a span of 3 bases. The method was immunoSEQ multiplex PCR; TCRdb's version includes in-frame clones alone and lacks a portion of them. The top ten hold 20% to 25% of the sample, which has more than 80,000 clones, around 72% seen once. The TCR was taken from a woman aged 55 to 70 in a cohort sampled during active or convalescent COVID-19. Sequenced: peripheral blood. The chain couples TRBV2 to TRBJ1-2; D ambiguous. This CDR3 reads CASSAYYGYTF. CDR3 nucleotide sequence: TGTGCCAGCAGTGCATACTATGGCTACACCTTC.